The sequence of this T cell receptor (beta chain) was determined in a study of T cell repertoires in cytomegalovirus infection. Only a few counts were recorded for this clonotype. What it recognizes is unknown. TCRdb called the reads again in MiXCR, with one record for every CDR3 protein. The data contain about 83,000 distinct CDR3 sequences, more than 20% of them singletons. Study results and caveats: CMV-specific TCR beta clonotypes restricted by HLA-C dominated the ex vivo response.

The specimen comprised CD8+ T cells from cultured PBMCs, sampled from culture after CMV antigen stimulation. This TCR was sampled from a human donor in good health (CMV status not recorded). Some clones in this sample may be carry-over from other donors' samples.

CDR3: CASSLGTGGYNSPLHF. For the CDR3, the DNA is TGTGCCAGCAGCTTGGGGACAGGGGGCTATAATTCACCCCTCCACTTT. The chain is built from TRBV5-5 and TRBJ1-6; 10 positions agree with TRBD1. V was clipped by 0 bases and J by 3 bases; unmatched bases: 0. The CDR3 has 16 residues. Germline CDR1 SGHKS, CDR2 YYEKEE (reference sequence).